This TCR beta chain came from a study of identifying expanded T cells in peripheral blood (dated by TCRdb to between 2017 and 2020). Background on the whole study: Technical replicates were generated by sequencing separate aliquots of the same genomic DNA pool, with four replicates compared pairwise.

TCRbeta CDR3 regions were profiled with the immunoSEQ Assay using bias-controlled multiplex PCR amplification of genomic DNA. Per the original workflow: The absolute abundance of each unique TCRbeta CDR3 region was quantified after sequences were collapsed and filtered. Differential abundance was tested with a binomial (Fisher-equivalent) model and with a beta-binomial model adding time-dependent variance fitted from healthy donors. Clones with fewer than 5 combined templates were excluded, and clones with Benjamini-Hochberg FDR below 0.01 were called differentially abundant. The form v = (b*log(k)+a)^2 was used to model beta-binomial variance as a function of total template count across the two samples. Sourced from immuneACCESS, this table was stored by TCRdb with only in-frame sequences that have V and J called. A share of the clones is absent; for the studies checked, an unresolved V gene accounts for under half, and the remainder has no known explanation. The V and J calls and clone size are taken from that table; D and trimming were inferred from the DNA. The sample table holds approximately 63,000 clones, of which around 87% were seen once. Around 4.7% of the sample is held by the ten biggest clonotypes.

Looking up the germline V gene yields CDR1 SGHTA and CDR2 FQGTGA. At the junction V is shortened by 3 bases and J by 4 bases, with 7 bases in between. From the cysteine up to the phenylalanine, the CDR3 has a length of 13 residues. CDR3 DNA is the only sequence kept; it has 39 bases, read in frame from the first base. The research as a whole found: Variance in clone template counts between approximately 2-week samples significantly increased with total template count across all healthy donors. It was expected by the authors that biological variance in healthy repertoires might increase further over much longer intervals, such as months to years. Around 1.3 differentially abundant clones were flagged by the binomial model between technical replicates, whereas about 16 and 19 were flagged over around two weeks and four weeks, respectively. Across all healthy-donor time intervals, the beta-binomial model significantly cut both the number of clones called differentially abundant and the false-positive rate.

With respect to this clone: Its binding antigen is unknown. No quality values exist for individual bases; no much larger clone is one base distant.

No immune events such as infections were documented for the healthy donors during the collection period. To calibrate time-dependent variance in a beta-binomial model of T-cell clone differential abundance, blood repertoires from healthy donors were used as a training cohort. There were some 10 healthy donors in the training cohort, of whom 3 were female and 7 were male. Donor ages ranged from about 29 to 65 years, with an average of roughly 47 years. Whole blood was collected from each healthy donor at three time points spaced 2 to 3 weeks apart and obtained from a commercial supplier. For immunosequencing, genomic DNA was extracted from whole blood that had not been sorted.

The sequenced material came from blood. The receptor was isolated from a person aged 18-69 years in good health. Rearrangement joined TRBV7-3 to TRBJ2-1, with no confidently assigned D gene. The CDR3 in this case is CASSFGVYNEQFF. The sequence in DNA is TGTGCCAGCAGCTTTGGGGTGTACAATGAGCAGTTCTTC.